The entry below gives a single T cell receptor (beta chain) sequence along with its context. Amplified TCR beta CDR3 regions came from RNA transcripts. The primer set for the first-round RT-PCR of the TCR CDR3 was HTBI. A single record per CDR3 protein comes from TCRdb applying MiXCR to the multiplex PCR reads. Among 300,000 to 500,000 distinct CDR3 sequences, over 11% were seen once, and the ten largest hold under 30%. The CDR3 sequence is 15 residues long. The V segment lost 6 bases and the J segment 4 bases; nucleotides outside the gene matches: 8. Diagnosing involved the use of clinical symptoms, serum thyroxine and TRAb, thyroid ultrasound and orbital computed tomography. The sample belongs to a study of T cells in Graves' hyperthyroidism and ophthalmopathy.

The sample consisted of blood. V is TRBV6-7 and J is TRBJ1-5; TRBD1 matches 8 bases. TRBV6-7 is flagged as an ORF with uncertain function. This clonotype was sampled from a man between 45 and 60 years old with Graves' ophthalmopathy. The CDR3 sequence is CASSRRDRGNQPQHF. CDR3 nucleotides: TGTGCCAGCAGCCGAAGAGACAGGGGTAATCAGCCCCAGCATTTT.